These 27 T cell receptor beta chains came from one sample sequenced in a study of CD8 T cells in Susac syndrome. Random hexamers served to reverse transcribe about 0.45 to 1 ug RNA. MiXCR, run by TCRdb on the immunoSEQ multiplex PCR reads, gives a single entry per CDR3 protein. The sample has about 170,000 distinct CDR3 sequences; 80% to 95% are singletons. Material: CD4+ T cells from PBMCs. Receptors originate from a human donor with multiple sclerosis.

The chain has TRBV7-6 and TRBJ1-1, with no clear D. Trimming took off 5 bases at V and 1 base at J, with 11 bases between the two ends. This CDR3 has 14 residues. CDR1 is SGHVS, CDR2 FNYEAQ, per germline. In DNA, the CDR3 is TGTGCCAGCAGCACAACCGGGCCGAACACTGAAGCTTTCTTT. This sequence encodes CASSTTGPNTEAFF.

The chain has TRBV4-3 and TRBJ2-1; 7 bases line up with TRBD2. The CDR3 sequence is 13 residues long. Trimming removed 1 base from V and 12 bases from J; junction bases left unmatched: 6. Germline V gives CDR1 LGHNA, CDR2 YSLEER. The CDR3, as DNA: TGCGCCAGCAGCCAAGGGGAGCGGGATGGGCAGTTCTTC. Its protein is CASSQGERDGQFF.

Here the CDR3 reads CAWSLMNEQYF. The CDR3 bases are TGTGCCTGGAGTCTGATGAACGAGCAGTACTTC. The chain joins TRBV30 to TRBJ2-7, with D hard to call. From germline, CDR1 is GTSNPN and CDR2 SVGIG (reference sequence). V was cut by 2 bases and J by 5 bases, with 7 bases left in between. CDR3 length: 11 residues.

The genes are TRBV28 and TRBJ2-7; the D is unclear. The germline CDR1 and CDR2 sequences are MDHEN and SYDVKM. V gave up 7 bases and J gave up 5 bases, with 9 bases separating them. The length of the CDR3 is 11 residues. The CDR3 nucleotides are TGTGCCAGCATCACCCGGGACGAGCAGTACTTC. It is translated as CASITRDEQYF.

The CDR3 DNA sequence: TGTGCCAGCAGTTTAAGAGGGGGGGCTACCATGAACACTGAAGCTTTCTTT. Amino acid sequence: CASSLRGGATMNTEAFF. V gene TRBV27 combines with J gene TRBJ1-1; D is perhaps TRBD1 (6 bases). CDR1 and CDR2 (germline): MNHEY, SMNVEV (reference sequence). Trimming removed 2 bases from V and 0 bases from J, with 16 bases in between. The CDR3 is 17 amino acids.

The table lists this clonotype with a count of one. The rearrangement uses TRBV6-5 and TRBJ1-2; D not resolved. The CDR3 totals 13 residues. Germline CDR1 reads MNHEY; CDR2 reads SVGAGI. Trimming left V 7 bases short and J 1 base short, with 10 bases between. The DNA of the CDR3 is TGTGCCAGCACCAGCACAGATAACTATGGCTACACCTTC. Translated, it gives CASTSTDNYGYTF.

The V call is TRBV20-1, the J call TRBJ1-3; the match to TRBD1 covers 7 bases. The CDR3 is 12 amino acids. After removal of 4 bases from V and 7 bases from J, the junction contained 4 bases not matched to a gene. CDR1 and CDR2 from the germline V gene are DFQATT and SNEGSKA (reference sequence). CDR3 DNA sequence: TGCAGTGCTATTGACAGGGACAACACCATATATTTT. Protein product: CSAIDRDNTIYF.

The chain has TRBV28 and TRBJ2-2; tentatively, D is TRBD1 (6 bases). Trimming took off 6 bases at V and 5 bases at J, with 16 bases between the two ends. The CDR3 is made up of 15 amino acids. Germline V gives CDR1 MDHEN, CDR2 SYDVKM. The DNA for the CDR3 is TGTGCCAGCAGGGGGGCCCGGTGGAAGACCGGGGAGCTGTTTTTT. Amino acid sequence: CASRGARWKTGELFF. Full variable domain (rest looked up from reference TRBV28 and TRBJ2-2): DVKVTQSSRYLVKRTGEKVFLECVQDMDHENMFWYRQDPGLGLRLIYFSYDVKMKEKGDIPEGYSVSREKKERFSLILESASTNQTSMYLCASRGARWKTGELFFGEGSRLTVL.

The J gene is TRBJ2-7, the V gene TRBV28, with 7 bases aligning to TRBD1. The CDR3 extends over 15 amino acids. Germline CDR1 is MDHEN and CDR2 is SYDVKM. J lost 1 base, V lost 4 bases, and 7 bases had no gene match. The CDR3 protein is CASSYFSTGSYEQYF. The CDR3 nucleotides are TGTGCCAGCAGTTACTTCTCGACAGGGTCCTACGAGCAGTACTTC.

The genes are TRBV4-1 and TRBJ2-3, with D hard to call. The CDR3 contains 13 residues. In germline, CDR1 is MGHRA, CDR2 YSYEKL. Trimming removed 5 bases at V and 2 bases at J, with 8 bases between. This CDR3 reads CASSTSPTDTQYF. The CDR3, as DNA: TGCGCCAGCAGCACAAGCCCCACAGATACGCAGTATTTT.

This clonotype was detected once. This chain joins TRBV10-3 and TRBJ2-7, with 10 nucleotides matching TRBD2. This CDR3 has 13 amino acids. Germline V CDR1 and CDR2: ENHRY, SYGVKD. J lost 5 bases, V lost 6 bases, and 4 bases had no gene match. The CDR3 reads CAIRPSGGDEQYF. The CDR3 nucleotides read TGTGCCATCAGGCCCAGCGGGGGGGACGAGCAGTACTTC.

The genes are TRBV12-3 or TRBV12-4 and TRBJ1-5; D uncertain. Between the trimmed V and J ends, which lost 5 bases and 5 bases, there was a span of 13 bases. The CDR3 is 14 amino acids. DNA for the CDR3: TGTGCCAGCAGTCCGGACGGAGAGTATCAGCCCCAGCATTTT. Protein product: CASSPDGEYQPQHF.

V is TRBV12-3 or TRBV12-4 and J is TRBJ1-5, with 8 bases aligning to TRBD1. This CDR3 comprises 15 residues. V was pared by 1 base and J by 7 bases, with 6 bases of the junction left unmatched. The CDR3 reads CASSLGQGSWQPQHF. For the CDR3, the DNA is TGTGCCAGCAGTTTAGGACAGGGGTCATGGCAGCCCCAGCATTTT.

This chain links TRBV20-1 with TRBJ2-1; the match to TRBD2 covers 8 bases. This CDR3 has 12 residues. V lost 3 bases and J lost 9; bases outside the gene matches: 4. The germline gives CDR1 DFQATT, CDR2 SNEGSKA (reference sequence). CDR3 coding DNA: TGCAGTGCTAGCGGGGGGGTTGGTGAGCAGTTCTTC. Amino acid sequence: CSASGGVGEQFF.

The chain recombines TRBV12-3 or TRBV12-4 with TRBJ1-1; possible D gene TRBD1, 6 bases. This CDR3 is built from 14 residues. V was clipped by 6 bases and J by 0 bases, with 11 bases between them. In DNA form, the CDR3 reads TGTGCCAGCAGCTGGGACACCCTGAACACTGAAGCTTTCTTT. Translation: CASSWDTLNTEAFF.

This chain links TRBV20-1 with TRBJ2-7, with D perhaps assigned TRBD1 or TRBD2 (5 bases each). The CDR3 covers 13 residues. V lost 1 base, J lost 6 bases, and 13 bases lay in between. Looked up from germline, CDR1 is DFQATT and CDR2 is SNEGSKA (reference sequence). CDR3 coding DNA: TGCAGTGCTAGAGGCTGGGGGAGAGCCGAGCAGTACTTC. Translating gives CSARGWGRAEQYF.

J is TRBJ2-5 and V is TRBV3-1; TRBD2 aligns across 7 bases. The CDR3 consists of 15 residues. The germline V gene has CDR1 LGHDT and CDR2 YNNKEL (reference sequence). After removal of 4 bases from V and 2 bases from J, the junction contained 7 bases not matched to a gene. In DNA, the CDR3 is TGTGCCAGCAGCCGGCCGGGGGGTCTTCAAGAGACCCAGTACTTC. Translating it yields CASSRPGGLQETQYF.

This chain links TRBV5-1 with TRBJ2-1, with a tentative D call TRBD1 (5 bases). The V and J ends lost 2 bases and 9 bases respectively, with 15 bases between them. Germline assignment: CDR1 SGHRS and CDR2 YFSETQ. The CDR3 has 14 amino acids. CDR3 amino acids: CASSLEAHQGEQFF. The DNA of the CDR3 is TGCGCCAGCAGCTTAGAAGCGCACCAGGGTGAGCAGTTCTTC.

The chain is built from TRBV5-1 and TRBJ2-5; D assignment may be TRBD1 or TRBD2 (5 bases each). Germline V gene data show CDR1 as SGHRS and CDR2 as YFSETQ. V lost 6 bases, J lost 1 base, and 13 bases lay in between. CDR3 size: 14 residues. CDR3: CASTRGTAQETQYF. Written as DNA, the CDR3 is TGCGCCAGCACCCGGGGCACAGCCCAAGAGACCCAGTACTTC.

The rearrangement joins TRBV3-1 to TRBJ2-5, with D possibly being TRBD1 (6 bases). Germline CDR1 and CDR2: LGHDT and YNNKEL (reference sequence). This CDR3 has 14 amino acids. The ends were cut back, 3 bases at V and 1 base at J, with 9 bases in the middle. CDR3 nucleotides: TGTGCCAGCAGCCATTACAGGGTCCAAGAGACCCAGTACTTC. Its protein is CASSHYRVQETQYF.

The chain joins TRBV25-1 to TRBJ1-1, with 7 bases matching TRBD1. Germline V gives CDR1 MGHDK, CDR2 SYGVNS. This CDR3 is built from 14 residues. The V segment lost 7 bases and the J segment 1 base; nucleotides outside the gene matches: 6. CDR3 residues: CASMRTGQNTEAFF. The DNA of the CDR3 is TGTGCCAGCATGAGGACAGGCCAGAACACTGAAGCTTTCTTT.

The sample holds one count of this clonotype. This chain uses TRBV4-2 with TRBJ2-3; TRBD2 matches 10 bases. Germline loops: CDR1 LGHNA, CDR2 YNFKEQ. Trimming at V came to 2 bases and at J to 1 base, leaving 6 bases not matched to a gene. The CDR3 covers 17 residues. DNA for the CDR3: TGTGCCAGCAGCCAACACCTAGCGGGGGAGGGCACAGATACGCAGTATTTT. Protein product: CASSQHLAGEGTDTQYF.

The chain links TRBV30 to TRBJ2-7; D gene unclear. The germline gives CDR1 GTSNPN, CDR2 SVGIG (reference sequence). CDR3 length: 11 amino acids. V was pared by 5 bases and J by 9 bases, with 14 bases between. The CDR3: CAWGSQWAQYF. The CDR3 DNA reads as TGTGCCTGGGGCTCCCAATGGGCGCAGTACTTC.

The chain uses TRBV30 and TRBJ1-2; no clear D gene. Germline assignment: CDR1 GTSNPN and CDR2 SVGIG (reference sequence). V was cut by 2 bases and J by 8 bases, with 15 bases left in between. The CDR3 is made up of 13 amino acids. CDR3 in DNA: TGTGCCTGGAGTAGGCCGTCGGGGTTCGGCTACACCTTC. As protein: CAWSRPSGFGYTF.

As DNA, the CDR3 is TGTGCCAGTGACCGGGACAGGGGTTTCAATCAGCCCCAGCATTTT. It encodes CASDRDRGFNQPQHF. This rearrangement joins TRBV19 to TRBJ1-5; 10 nucleotides align to TRBD1. This CDR3 is 15 amino acids long. The V segment lost 8 bases and the J segment 3 bases; nucleotides outside the gene matches: 7. Germline CDR1 LNHDA, CDR2 SQIVND (reference sequence).

The chain employs TRBV2 and TRBJ1-2, with D hard to call. The CDR3 spans 13 residues. The V gene's germline CDR1 is SNHLY and CDR2 FYNNEI. V lost 2 bases and J lost 7, with 11 bases in between. The CDR3 region has the DNA TGTGCCAGCAGTGAACAGAGGGAGAGTGGCTACACCTTC. Translation gives CASSEQRESGYTF.

The rearrangement links TRBV7-3 to TRBJ2-1; 9 bases agree with TRBD2. Germline V gives CDR1 SGHTA, CDR2 FQGTGA. CDR3 length: 16 amino acids. V lost 1 base, J lost 9 bases, and 10 bases stayed unmatched. The CDR3 DNA sequence: TGTGCCAGCAGCTTAAATCCAAGCGGGAGGTTCGCTGAGCAGTTCTTC. Its protein product is CASSLNPSGRFAEQFF.